This T cell receptor (beta chain) was found in a study of T cell responses to AZD1222 COVID-19 vaccine. V dropped 3 bases and J dropped 2 bases, with 14 bases sitting between them. This CDR3 contains 15 residues. Germline-derived CDR1 and CDR2 are MNHNS and SASEGT. This clone has just a few counts. The antigen is not known. Regarding the study as a whole: Clonal diversity was possibly underestimated, and the donors were mostly white British, with more females. Once two AZD1222 doses were given, Spike-specific TCR breadth and depth went up. Nearly half of spike-specific TCRs reportedly target unmutated variant regions. Only a handful of individuals given AZD1222 were seropositive at baseline.

Using immunoSEQ multiplex PCR, the repertoire was profiled, and TCRdb retains in-frame clones only, with some absent. The repertoire has 150,000 to 200,000 clones, 85% to 90% of them found once; the top ten carry around 6.4%. Here the sequenced sample was peripheral blood, taken on day 0 of AZD1222 vaccination. The TCR sequence derives from an adult in good health. The chain has TRBV6-1 and TRBJ2-7; the D gene is possibly TRBD2 (6 bases). The CDR3 DNA follows: TGTGCCAGCAGTGACGACCAGGGAGGAGCCTACGAGCAGTACTTC. Protein product: CASSDDQGGAYEQYF.